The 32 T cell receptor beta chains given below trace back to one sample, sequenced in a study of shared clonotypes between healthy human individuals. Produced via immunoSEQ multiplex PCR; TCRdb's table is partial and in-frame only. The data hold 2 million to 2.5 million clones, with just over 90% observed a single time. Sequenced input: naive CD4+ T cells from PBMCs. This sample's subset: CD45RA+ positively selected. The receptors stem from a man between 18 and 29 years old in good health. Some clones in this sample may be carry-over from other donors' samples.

The CDR3 spells CASSPLPGTSGRTYNEQFF. The CDR3 nucleotides are TGCGCCAGCAGCCCGCTACCCGGGACTAGCGGGAGGACCTACAATGAGCAGTTCTTC. The chain recombines TRBV4-1 with TRBJ2-1; 15 bases are a match to TRBD2. This CDR3 is built from 19 residues. CDR1 MGHRA and CDR2 YSYEKL come from the germline V gene. V was clipped by 4 bases and J by 2 bases; unmatched bases: 9.

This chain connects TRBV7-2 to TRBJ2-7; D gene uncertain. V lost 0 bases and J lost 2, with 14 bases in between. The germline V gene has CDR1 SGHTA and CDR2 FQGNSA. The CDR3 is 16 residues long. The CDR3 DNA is TGTGCCAGCAGCTTAGCCCTGGCGATAGGAACCTACGAGCAGTACTTC. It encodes CASSLALAIGTYEQYF. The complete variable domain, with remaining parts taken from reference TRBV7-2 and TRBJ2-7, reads GAGVSQSPSNKVTEKGKDVELRCDPISGHTALYWYRQSLGQGLEFLIYFQGNSAPDKSGLPSDRFSAERTGGSVSTLTIQRTQQEDSAVYLCASSLALAIGTYEQYFGPGTRLTVT.

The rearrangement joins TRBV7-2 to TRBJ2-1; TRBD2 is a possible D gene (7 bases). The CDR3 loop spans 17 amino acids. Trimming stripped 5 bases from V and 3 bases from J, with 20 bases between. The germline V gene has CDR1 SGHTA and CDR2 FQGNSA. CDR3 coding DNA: TGTGCCAGCAGCCGAGGGGGGAGCGGGACTGTCTACAATGAGCAGTTCTTC. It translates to CASSRGGSGTVYNEQFF. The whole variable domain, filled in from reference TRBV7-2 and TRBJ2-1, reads GAGVSQSPSNKVTEKGKDVELRCDPISGHTALYWYRQSLGQGLEFLIYFQGNSAPDKSGLPSDRFSAERTGGSVSTLTIQRTQQEDSAVYLCASSRGGSGTVYNEQFFGPGTRLTVL.

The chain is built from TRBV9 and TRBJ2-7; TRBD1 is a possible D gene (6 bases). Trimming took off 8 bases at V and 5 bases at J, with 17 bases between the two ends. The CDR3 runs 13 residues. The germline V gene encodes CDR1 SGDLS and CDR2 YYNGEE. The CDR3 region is CASLWDIGDEQYF. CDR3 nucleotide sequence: TGTGCCAGTCTTTGGGACATTGGAGACGAGCAGTACTTC.

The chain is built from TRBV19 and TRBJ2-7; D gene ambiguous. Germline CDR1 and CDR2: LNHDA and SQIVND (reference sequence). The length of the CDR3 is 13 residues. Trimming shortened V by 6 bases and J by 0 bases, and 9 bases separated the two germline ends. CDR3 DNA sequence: TGTGCCAGTAGCGGCTACAGCTCCTACGAGCAGTACTTC. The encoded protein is CASSGYSSYEQYF.

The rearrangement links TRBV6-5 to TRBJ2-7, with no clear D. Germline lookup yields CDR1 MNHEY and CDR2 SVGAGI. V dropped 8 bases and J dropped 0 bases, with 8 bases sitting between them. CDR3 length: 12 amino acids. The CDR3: CASGFASYEQYF. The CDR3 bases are TGTGCCAGCGGTTTCGCCTCCTACGAGCAGTACTTC.

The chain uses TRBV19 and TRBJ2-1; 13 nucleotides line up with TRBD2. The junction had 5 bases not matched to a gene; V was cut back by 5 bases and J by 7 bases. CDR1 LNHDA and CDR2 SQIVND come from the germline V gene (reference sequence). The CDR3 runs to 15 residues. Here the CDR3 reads CASSPRTSGSNEQFF. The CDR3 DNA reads TGTGCCAGTAGTCCCCGGACTAGCGGGAGTAATGAGCAGTTCTTC.

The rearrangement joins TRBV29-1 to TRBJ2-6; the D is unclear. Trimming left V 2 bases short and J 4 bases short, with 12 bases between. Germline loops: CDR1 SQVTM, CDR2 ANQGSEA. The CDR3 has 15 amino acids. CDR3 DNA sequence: TGCAGCGTTGAATTTGTGGTTCCCGGGGCCAACGTCCTGACTTTC. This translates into CSVEFVVPGANVLTF.

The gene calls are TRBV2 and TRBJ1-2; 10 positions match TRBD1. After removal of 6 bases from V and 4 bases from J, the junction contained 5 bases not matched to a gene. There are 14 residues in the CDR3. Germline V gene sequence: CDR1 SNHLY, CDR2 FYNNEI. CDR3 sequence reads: CASRAGQGTYGYTF. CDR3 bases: TGTGCCAGCAGAGCGGGACAGGGGACCTATGGCTACACCTTC.

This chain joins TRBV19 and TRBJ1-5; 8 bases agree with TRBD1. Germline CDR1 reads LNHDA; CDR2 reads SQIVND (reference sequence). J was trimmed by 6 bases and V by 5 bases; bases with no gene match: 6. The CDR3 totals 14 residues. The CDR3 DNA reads TGTGCCAGTAGTGTAAACAGGGGGGGTCAGCCCCAGCATTTT. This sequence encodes CASSVNRGGQPQHF.

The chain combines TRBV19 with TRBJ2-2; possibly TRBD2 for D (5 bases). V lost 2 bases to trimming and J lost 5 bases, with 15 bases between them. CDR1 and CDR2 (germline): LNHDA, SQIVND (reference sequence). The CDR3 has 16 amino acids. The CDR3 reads CASSILGSFGTGELFF. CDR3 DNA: TGTGCCAGTAGTATATTGGGGAGCTTCGGGACCGGGGAGCTGTTTTTT.

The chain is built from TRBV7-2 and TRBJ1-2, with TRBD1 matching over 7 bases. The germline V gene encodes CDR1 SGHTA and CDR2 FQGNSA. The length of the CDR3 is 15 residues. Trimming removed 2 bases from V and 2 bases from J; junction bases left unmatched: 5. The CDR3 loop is CASSLLYRGNYGYTF. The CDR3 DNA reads TGTGCCAGCAGCTTATTGTACAGGGGCAACTATGGCTACACCTTC. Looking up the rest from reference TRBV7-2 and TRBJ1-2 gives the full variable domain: GAGVSQSPSNKVTEKGKDVELRCDPISGHTALYWYRQSLGQGLEFLIYFQGNSAPDKSGLPSDRFSAERTGGSVSTLTIQRTQQEDSAVYLCASSLLYRGNYGYTFGSGTRLTVV.

The CDR3 DNA is TGTGCCAGCAGCTTGCTTCCCCTCATGAACACTGAAGCTTTCTTT. Its translation is CASSLLPLMNTEAFF. The V gene is TRBV5-5, the J gene TRBJ1-1; D remains ambiguous. The CDR3 has 15 amino acids. Trimming took 1 base from V and 0 from J, leaving 10 bases between them. CDR1 SGHKS and CDR2 YYEKEE come from the germline V gene (reference sequence).

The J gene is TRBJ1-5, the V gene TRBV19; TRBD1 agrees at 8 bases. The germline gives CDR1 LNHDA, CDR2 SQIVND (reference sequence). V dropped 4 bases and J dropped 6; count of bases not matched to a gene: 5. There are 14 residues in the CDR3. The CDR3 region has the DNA TGTGCCAGTAGTACCCTGGACAGGGCTCAGCCCCAGCATTTT. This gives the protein CASSTLDRAQPQHF.

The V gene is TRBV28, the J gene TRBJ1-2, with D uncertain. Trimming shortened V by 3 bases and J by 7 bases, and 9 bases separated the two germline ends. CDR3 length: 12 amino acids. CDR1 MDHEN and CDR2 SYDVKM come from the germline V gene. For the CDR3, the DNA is TGTGCCAGCAGTTTGGAGCCGGGTGGCTACACCTTC. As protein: CASSLEPGGYTF.

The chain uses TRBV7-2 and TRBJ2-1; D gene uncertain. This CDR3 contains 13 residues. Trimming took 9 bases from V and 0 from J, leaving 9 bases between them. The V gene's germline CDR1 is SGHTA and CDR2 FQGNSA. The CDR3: CASRLDSYNEQFF. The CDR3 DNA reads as TGTGCCAGTCGCTTAGACTCCTACAATGAGCAGTTCTTC. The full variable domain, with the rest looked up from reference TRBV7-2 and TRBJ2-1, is GAGVSQSPSNKVTEKGKDVELRCDPISGHTALYWYRQSLGQGLEFLIYFQGNSAPDKSGLPSDRFSAERTGGSVSTLTIQRTQQEDSAVYLCASRLDSYNEQFFGPGTRLTVL.

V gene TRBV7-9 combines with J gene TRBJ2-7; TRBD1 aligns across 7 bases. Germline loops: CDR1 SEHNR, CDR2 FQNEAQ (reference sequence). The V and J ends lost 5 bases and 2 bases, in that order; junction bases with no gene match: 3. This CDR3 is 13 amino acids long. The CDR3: CASSRGTAYEQYF. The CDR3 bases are TGTGCCAGCAGCCGAGGGACAGCCTACGAGCAGTACTTC.

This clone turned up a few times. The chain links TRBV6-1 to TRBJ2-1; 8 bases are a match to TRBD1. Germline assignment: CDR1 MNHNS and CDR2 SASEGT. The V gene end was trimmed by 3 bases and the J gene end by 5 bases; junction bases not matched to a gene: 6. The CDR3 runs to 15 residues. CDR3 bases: TGTGCCAGCAGTGATCCCTGGACAGGGAACAATGAGCAGTTCTTC. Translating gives CASSDPWTGNNEQFF.

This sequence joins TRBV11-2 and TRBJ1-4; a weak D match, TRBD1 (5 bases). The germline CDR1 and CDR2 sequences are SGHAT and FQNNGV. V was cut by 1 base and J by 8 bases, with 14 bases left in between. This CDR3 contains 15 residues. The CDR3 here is CASSLGRAGGEKLFF. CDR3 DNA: TGTGCCAGCAGCTTAGGGAGGGCCGGGGGAGAAAAACTGTTTTTT.

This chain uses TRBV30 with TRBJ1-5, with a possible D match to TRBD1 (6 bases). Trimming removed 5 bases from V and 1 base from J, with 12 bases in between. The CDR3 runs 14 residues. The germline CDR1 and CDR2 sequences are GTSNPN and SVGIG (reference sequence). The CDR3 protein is CAWARGGSNQPQHF. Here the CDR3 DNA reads TGTGCCTGGGCAAGAGGGGGAAGCAATCAGCCCCAGCATTTT.

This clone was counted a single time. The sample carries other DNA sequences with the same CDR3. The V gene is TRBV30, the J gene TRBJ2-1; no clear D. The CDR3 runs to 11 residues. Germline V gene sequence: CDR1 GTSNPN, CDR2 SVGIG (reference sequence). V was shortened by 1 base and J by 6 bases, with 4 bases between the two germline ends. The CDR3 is CAWSGGNEQFF. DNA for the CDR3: TGTGCCTGGAGTGGCGGCAATGAGCAGTTCTTC.

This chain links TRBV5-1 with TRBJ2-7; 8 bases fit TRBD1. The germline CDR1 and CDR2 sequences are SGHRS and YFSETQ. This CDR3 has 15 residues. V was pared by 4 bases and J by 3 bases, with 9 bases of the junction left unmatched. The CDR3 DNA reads TGCGCCAGCAGCCCAACGGGACAGGACTTCTACGAGCAGTACTTC. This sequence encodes CASSPTGQDFYEQYF.

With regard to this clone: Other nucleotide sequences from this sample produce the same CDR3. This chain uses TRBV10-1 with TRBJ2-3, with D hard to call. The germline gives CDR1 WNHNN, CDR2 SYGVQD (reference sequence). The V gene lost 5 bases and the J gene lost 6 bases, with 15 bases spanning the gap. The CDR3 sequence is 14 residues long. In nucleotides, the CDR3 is TGCGCCAGCAGTACGGGCCACTCTACGGATACGCAGTATTTT. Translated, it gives CASSTGHSTDTQYF.

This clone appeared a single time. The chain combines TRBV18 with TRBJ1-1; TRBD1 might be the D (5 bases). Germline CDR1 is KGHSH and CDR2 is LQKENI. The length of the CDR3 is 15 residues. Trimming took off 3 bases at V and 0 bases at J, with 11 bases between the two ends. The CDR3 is CASSPDRELNTEAFF. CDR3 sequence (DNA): TGTGCCAGCTCACCCGACAGAGAACTGAACACTGAAGCTTTCTTT.

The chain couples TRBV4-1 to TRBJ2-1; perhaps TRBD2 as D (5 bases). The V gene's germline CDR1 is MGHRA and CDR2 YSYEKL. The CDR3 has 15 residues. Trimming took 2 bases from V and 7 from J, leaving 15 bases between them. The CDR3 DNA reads TGCGCCAGCAGCCAACCCCGGGAAAAGGGAAATGAGCAGTTCTTC. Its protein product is CASSQPREKGNEQFF.

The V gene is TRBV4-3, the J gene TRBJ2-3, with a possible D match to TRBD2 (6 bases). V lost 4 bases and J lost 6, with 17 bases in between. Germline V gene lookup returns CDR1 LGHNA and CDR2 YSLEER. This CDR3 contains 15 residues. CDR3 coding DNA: TGCGCCAGCAGCCCCTCGGGGGAGGTAGGCGATACGCAGTATTTT. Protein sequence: CASSPSGEVGDTQYF.

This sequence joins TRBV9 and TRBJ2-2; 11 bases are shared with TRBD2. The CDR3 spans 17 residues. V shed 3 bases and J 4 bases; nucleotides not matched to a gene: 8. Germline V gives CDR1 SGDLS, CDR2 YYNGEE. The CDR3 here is CASSGTSGSLGTGELFF. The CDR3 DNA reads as TGTGCCAGCAGCGGTACTAGCGGGAGCCTTGGCACCGGGGAGCTGTTTTTT.

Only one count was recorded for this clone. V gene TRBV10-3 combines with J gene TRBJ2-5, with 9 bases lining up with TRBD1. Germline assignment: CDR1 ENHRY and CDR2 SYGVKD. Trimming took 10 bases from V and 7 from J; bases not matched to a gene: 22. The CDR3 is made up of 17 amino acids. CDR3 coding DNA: TGTGCCAGCAGACCTTGGGCAACAGGGGGCCCAGGTCGGACCCAGTACTTC. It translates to CASRPWATGGPGRTQYF.

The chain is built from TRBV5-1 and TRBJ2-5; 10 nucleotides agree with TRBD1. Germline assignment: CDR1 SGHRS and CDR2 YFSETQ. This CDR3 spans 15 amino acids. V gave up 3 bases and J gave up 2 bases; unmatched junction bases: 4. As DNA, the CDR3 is TGCGCCAGCAGCTGGGGGACAGGGGTGCAAGAGACCCAGTACTTC. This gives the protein CASSWGTGVQETQYF.

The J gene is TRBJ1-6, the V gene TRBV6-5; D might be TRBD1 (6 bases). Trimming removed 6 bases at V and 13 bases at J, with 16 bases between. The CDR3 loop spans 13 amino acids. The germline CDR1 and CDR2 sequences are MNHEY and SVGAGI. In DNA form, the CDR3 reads TGTGCCAGCAGCCCGGTGGGGGCCGCCCCCCTCCACTTT. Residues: CASSPVGAAPLHF.

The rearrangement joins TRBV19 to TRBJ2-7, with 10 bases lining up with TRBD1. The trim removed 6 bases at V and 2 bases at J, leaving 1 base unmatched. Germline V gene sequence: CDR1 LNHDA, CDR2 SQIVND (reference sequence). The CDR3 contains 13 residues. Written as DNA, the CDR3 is TGTGCCAGTAGGACAGGGGGCACCTACGAGCAGTACTTC. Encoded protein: CASRTGGTYEQYF.

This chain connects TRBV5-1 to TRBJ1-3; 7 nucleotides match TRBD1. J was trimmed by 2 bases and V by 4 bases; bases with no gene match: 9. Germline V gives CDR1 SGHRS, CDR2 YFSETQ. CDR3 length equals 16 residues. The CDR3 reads CASSPTGLVTGNTIYF. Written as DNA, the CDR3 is TGCGCCAGCAGCCCGACAGGGCTCGTTACTGGAAACACCATATATTTT.